Below, 27 T cell receptor beta chains from the same sample are listed, as sequenced in a study of human thymus T cells. Thymic material originated from resections removed in the course of corrective heart surgery. Libraries were prepared by immunoSEQ multiplex PCR; TCRdb keeps only in-frame clonotypes and omits some of them. The profile shows 78,000 or so clones, around 96% of them singletons. Input material: thymus tissue. The receptor set was obtained from a boy younger than two with a congenital heart defect but otherwise immunologically healthy.

This clone showed up just once. This chain links TRBV7-2 with TRBJ2-3, with 8 positions matching TRBD1. Germline CDR1 and CDR2: SGHTA and FQGNSA. The V gene end was trimmed by 5 bases and the J gene end by 2 bases; junction bases not matched to a gene: 3. The CDR3 is made up of 14 amino acids. Written as DNA, the CDR3 is TGTGCCAGCAGCGGGACAGGAGCCACAGATACGCAGTATTTT. Translating it yields CASSGTGATDTQYF.

J is TRBJ2-3 and V is TRBV29-1, with D unresolved. CDR1 is SQVTM and CDR2 is ANQGSEA in the germline V gene. The V gene lost 2 bases and the J gene lost 2 bases, with 11 bases spanning the gap. The CDR3 has 14 amino acids. The CDR3 DNA is TGCAGCGTTGAAAACTCCTCCCTCACAGATACGCAGTATTTT. Translated, it gives CSVENSSLTDTQYF.

The chain is built from TRBV5-1 and TRBJ2-5; 9 nucleotides match TRBD1. V dropped 5 bases and J dropped 3; count of bases not matched to a gene: 11. Per the germline V gene, CDR1 is SGHRS and CDR2 is YFSETQ. This CDR3 comprises 16 residues. Here the CDR3 reads CASRLMSDRGEETQYF. CDR3 coding DNA: TGCGCCAGCAGGCTGATGAGCGACAGGGGGGAAGAGACCCAGTACTTC.

The chain couples TRBV5-4 to TRBJ1-2, with D unclear. V was clipped by 0 bases and J by 4 bases, with 16 bases between them. This CDR3 contains 16 residues. Germline V CDR1 and CDR2: SGHNT, YYREEE (reference sequence). Here the CDR3 DNA reads TGTGCCAGCAGCTTGGAGTCGAGGGAGGGTAGCTATGGCTACACCTTC. It codes for CASSLESREGSYGYTF.

The genes are TRBV7-8 and TRBJ1-1, with D unresolved. Germline loops: CDR1 SGHVS, CDR2 FQNEAQ. This CDR3 comprises 16 residues. Trimming took 5 bases from V and 1 from J, leaving 17 bases between them. In nucleotides, the CDR3 is TGTGCCAGCAGCCCCAGACACCGAAGACCGAACACTGAAGCTTTCTTT. Its protein is CASSPRHRRPNTEAFF.

The V call is TRBV27, the J call TRBJ1-1, with 9 nucleotides matching TRBD1. Germline V gene lookup returns CDR1 MNHEY and CDR2 SMNVEV (reference sequence). The V segment lost 6 bases and the J segment 5 bases; nucleotides outside the gene matches: 7. The CDR3 is made up of 14 amino acids. The CDR3 spells CASSDRGEGTEAFF. The CDR3 nucleotides are TGTGCCAGCAGCGACAGGGGGGAGGGGACTGAAGCTTTCTTT.

The chain recombines TRBV13 with TRBJ1-2; TRBD1 is a possible D gene (5 bases). The CDR3 runs to 17 residues. V lost 4 bases and J lost 7, with 25 bases in between. The germline gives CDR1 PRHDT, CDR2 FYEKMQ (reference sequence). CDR3 in amino acids: CASSSNRGRQSSAGYTF. As DNA, the CDR3 is TGTGCCAGCAGCTCAAATAGAGGAAGACAGAGTTCCGCTGGCTACACCTTC.

This chain links TRBV10-3 with TRBJ1-1; no clear D gene. V lost 3 bases and J lost 5, with 10 bases in between. CDR3 length: 13 residues. Looked up from germline, CDR1 is ENHRY and CDR2 is SYGVKD. The CDR3, as DNA: TGTGCCATCAGTGACTCCCGTTGGACTGAAGCTTTCTTT. Protein sequence: CAISDSRWTEAFF.

Here the CDR3 DNA reads TGTGCCAGCAGCTTAGCTAGCACCACCTCCACAGATACGCAGTATTTT. Its protein is CASSLASTTSTDTQYF. The chain employs TRBV7-9 and TRBJ2-3; D gene ambiguous. V shed 0 bases and J shed 2 bases, with 12 bases lying between them. This CDR3 spans 16 amino acids. Germline V gene data show CDR1 as SEHNR and CDR2 as FQNEAQ (reference sequence).

In its sample, this clone was seen a few times. V usage is TRBV5-5 and J usage is TRBJ1-1, with a possible D match to TRBD1 (5 bases). Germline CDR1 SGHKS, CDR2 YYEKEE (reference sequence). Between the trimmed V and J ends, which lost 0 bases and 2 bases, there was a span of 11 bases. This CDR3 region has 15 residues. The CDR3 sequence is CASSLGQRFNTEAFF. As DNA, the CDR3 is TGTGCCAGCAGCTTGGGACAGAGATTTAACACTGAAGCTTTCTTT.

V usage is TRBV7-2 and J usage is TRBJ2-1; unclear D gene. Germline V gives CDR1 SGHTA, CDR2 FQGNSA. CDR3 length equals 17 residues. Trimming left V 4 bases short and J 4 bases short, with 20 bases between. CDR3 DNA sequence: TGTGCCAGCAGCTCCAGAATGAGTTTCCCTCGATACAATGAGCAGTTCTTC. Its protein is CASSSRMSFPRYNEQFF. The whole variable domain, filled in from reference TRBV7-2 and TRBJ2-1, reads GAGVSQSPSNKVTEKGKDVELRCDPISGHTALYWYRQSLGQGLEFLIYFQGNSAPDKSGLPSDRFSAERTGGSVSTLTIQRTQQEDSAVYLCASSSRMSFPRYNEQFFGPGTRLTVL.

V and J are TRBV28 and TRBJ2-1; D possibly corresponds to TRBD2 (6 bases). Trimming stripped 5 bases from V and 5 bases from J, with 13 bases between. Per the germline V gene, CDR1 is MDHEN and CDR2 is SYDVKM. The CDR3 length is 14 residues. The CDR3 loop is CASSQRLVDNEQFF. The CDR3 bases are TGTGCCAGCAGTCAAAGACTAGTGGACAATGAGCAGTTCTTC.

The V and J genes are TRBV12-2 and TRBJ2-6; the table's D call TRBD1 went unverified against the DNA. TRBV12-2 is flagged as a pseudogene. This CDR3 has 16 residues. CDR3 sequence reads: CASRRDRGSGANVLTF. The CDR3 nucleotides are TGTGCAAGTCGCCGGGACAGGGGCTCTGGGGCCAACGTCCTGACTTTC.

Written as DNA, the CDR3 is TGTGCCAGCAGCCACCTGAATTTGACAGGGTTTGGGAATCAGCCCCAGCATTTT. Its translation: CASSHLNLTGFGNQPQHF. This rearrangement joins TRBV28 to TRBJ1-5; 7 nucleotides match TRBD1. V was clipped by 6 bases and J by 4 bases; unmatched bases: 18. CDR1 MDHEN and CDR2 SYDVKM come from the germline V gene. CDR3 length: 18 residues.

The gene calls are TRBV11-3 and TRBJ2-3, with 9 bases matching TRBD2. Germline CDR1 SGHNT, CDR2 YENEEA. V shed 0 bases and J 0 bases; nucleotides not matched to a gene: 10. The CDR3 consists of 19 residues. CDR3 bases: TGTGCCAGCAGCTTAGAGGTCCAGCGGGGGGCACCTAGCACAGATACGCAGTATTTT. This translates into CASSLEVQRGAPSTDTQYF.

The J gene is TRBJ2-1, the V gene TRBV4-2, with 10 bases fitting TRBD1. This CDR3 spans 16 amino acids. CDR1 is LGHNA and CDR2 is YNFKEQ in the germline V gene. Trimming at V came to 1 base and at J to 6 bases, leaving 6 bases not matched to a gene. CDR3 sequence reads: CASSQGGTGDLNEQFF. DNA for the CDR3: TGTGCCAGCAGCCAAGGAGGGACAGGGGACCTCAATGAGCAGTTCTTC.

This rearrangement joins TRBV6-1 to TRBJ1-5, with D unresolved. The CDR3 extends over 12 amino acids. V lost 7 bases, J lost 7 bases, and 11 bases lay in between. Germline V CDR1 and CDR2: MNHNS, SASEGT. The CDR3 region is CASKEGAQPQHF. The CDR3 coding sequence is TGTGCCAGCAAGGAGGGTGCGCAGCCCCAGCATTTT.

The chain couples TRBV12-5 to TRBJ1-2; D not resolved. Germline CDR1 is LGHNT and CDR2 is FRNRAP. The germline V and J ends were trimmed by 5 bases and 2 bases, with 9 bases remaining between them. The CDR3 is made up of 13 amino acids. The CDR3 region is CASGKGRNYGYTF. The CDR3 DNA is TGTGCTAGTGGTAAAGGACGGAACTATGGCTACACCTTC.

This sequence joins TRBV6-5 and TRBJ1-2; D unclear. The CDR3 spans 16 residues. The germline V and J ends were trimmed by 2 bases and 3 bases, with 16 bases remaining between them. Germline loops: CDR1 MNHEY, CDR2 SVGAGI. CDR3 DNA: TGTGCCAGCAGTTACGCCCCCGAAATATCCCACTATGGCTACACCTTC. Protein: CASSYAPEISHYGYTF.

The gene calls are TRBV7-2 and TRBJ1-3; D gene unclear. Trimming took off 3 bases at V and 0 bases at J, with 12 bases between the two ends. Germline V gives CDR1 SGHTA, CDR2 FQGNSA. The CDR3 runs 16 residues. CDR3 nucleotide sequence: TGTGCCAGCAGCTTGAACAAGGGAGGCTCTGGAAACACCATATATTTT. It specifies CASSLNKGGSGNTIYF. Full variable domain (missing parts from reference TRBV7-2 and TRBJ1-3): GAGVSQSPSNKVTEKGKDVELRCDPISGHTALYWYRQSLGQGLEFLIYFQGNSAPDKSGLPSDRFSAERTGGSVSTLTIQRTQQEDSAVYLCASSLNKGGSGNTIYFGEGSWLTVV.

The V call is TRBV27, the J call TRBJ2-6; no clear D. Deletions cut 9 bases from V and 1 base from J, with 22 bases between. The CDR3 has 18 amino acids. Germline V gene data show CDR1 as MNHEY and CDR2 as SMNVEV (reference sequence). The CDR3 protein is CASRTDGPSHSGANVLTF. CDR3 sequence (DNA): TGTGCCAGTCGAACGGACGGTCCATCTCATTCTGGGGCCAACGTCCTGACTTTC.

The V gene is TRBV18, the J gene TRBJ1-2, with TRBD1 as a possible D gene (5 bases). The CDR3 runs to 16 residues. The germline V gene encodes CDR1 KGHSH and CDR2 LQKENI. V lost 2 bases and J lost 6, with 19 bases in between. The CDR3 coding sequence is TGTGCCAGCTCACCAAATGGAAAAGGGGCGCGTCATGGCTACACCTTC. Translation: CASSPNGKGARHGYTF. The full variable domain, completed using reference TRBV18 and TRBJ1-2, is NAGVMQNPRHLVRRRGQEARLRCSPMKGHSHVYWYRQLPEEGLKFMVYLQKENIIDESGMPKERFSAEFPKEGPSILRIQQVVRGDSAAYFCASSPNGKGARHGYTFGSGTRLTVV.

The chain is built from TRBV19 and TRBJ1-1, with D unresolved. CDR3 length equals 14 residues. The V gene lost 7 bases and the J gene lost 1 base, with 13 bases spanning the gap. Germline-derived CDR1 and CDR2 are LNHDA and SQIVND (reference sequence). The CDR3 DNA reads TGTGCCAGTACTCCAAAGTGGAGGAACACTGAAGCTTTCTTT. Translating it yields CASTPKWRNTEAFF.

The rearrangement uses TRBV7-2 and TRBJ2-3; the D call may be TRBD1 or TRBD2 (5 bases each). V dropped 0 bases and J dropped 7 bases, with 29 bases sitting between them. CDR1 and CDR2 from the germline V gene are SGHTA and FQGNSA. The CDR3 is 20 amino acids. The chain's CDR3 is CASSLARVPPEGFPRNTQYF. The CDR3 DNA follows: TGTGCCAGCAGCTTAGCGCGGGTGCCCCCTGAGGGGTTTCCGAGGAATACGCAGTATTTT. The complete variable domain, with remaining parts taken from reference TRBV7-2 and TRBJ2-3, reads GAGVSQSPSNKVTEKGKDVELRCDPISGHTALYWYRQSLGQGLEFLIYFQGNSAPDKSGLPSDRFSAERTGGSVSTLTIQRTQQEDSAVYLCASSLARVPPEGFPRNTQYFGPGTRLTVL.

This chain joins TRBV4-1 and TRBJ2-5, with TRBD2 identical over 9 bases. Germline CDR1 MGHRA, CDR2 YSYEKL. V gave up 0 bases and J gave up 3 bases; unmatched junction bases: 17. The CDR3 is 20 amino acids. The CDR3 region has the DNA TGCGCCAGCAGCCAAGACTGGGGACTCGGCGGGAGGGCCGAGGAAGAGACCCAGTACTTC. Encoded protein: CASSQDWGLGGRAEEETQYF.

The chain links TRBV27 to TRBJ1-4; TRBD1 is a possible D gene (5 bases). Germline V gene lookup returns CDR1 MNHEY and CDR2 SMNVEV (reference sequence). This CDR3 is 21 amino acids long. V was cut by 0 bases and J by 1 base, with 24 bases left in between. For the CDR3, the DNA is TGTGCCAGCAGTTTATCGGGGGAAAGGTCCTTCCAAAGGGGAACTAATGAAAAACTGTTTTTT. Its protein product is CASSLSGERSFQRGTNEKLFF.

The chain has TRBV2 and TRBJ2-7; D unclear. This CDR3 comprises 16 residues. CDR1 is SNHLY, CDR2 FYNNEI, per germline. Trimming took 6 bases from V and 3 from J, leaving 21 bases between them. The CDR3 protein is CASRTNLENTHYEQYF. CDR3 DNA: TGTGCCAGCAGGACGAACCTAGAAAATACTCACTACGAGCAGTACTTC.